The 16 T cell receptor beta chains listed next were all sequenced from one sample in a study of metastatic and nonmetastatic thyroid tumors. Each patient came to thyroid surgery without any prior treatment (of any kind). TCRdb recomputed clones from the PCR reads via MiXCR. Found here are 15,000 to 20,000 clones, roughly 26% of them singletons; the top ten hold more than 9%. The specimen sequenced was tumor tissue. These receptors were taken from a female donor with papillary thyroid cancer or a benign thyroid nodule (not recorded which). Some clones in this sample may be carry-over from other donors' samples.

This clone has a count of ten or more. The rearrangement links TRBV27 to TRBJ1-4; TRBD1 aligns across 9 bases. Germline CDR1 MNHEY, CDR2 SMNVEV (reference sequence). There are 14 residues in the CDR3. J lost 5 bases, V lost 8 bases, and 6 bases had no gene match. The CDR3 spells CASGPGQGNEKLFF. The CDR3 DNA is TGTGCCAGCGGGCCGGGACAGGGAAATGAAAAACTGTTTTTT.

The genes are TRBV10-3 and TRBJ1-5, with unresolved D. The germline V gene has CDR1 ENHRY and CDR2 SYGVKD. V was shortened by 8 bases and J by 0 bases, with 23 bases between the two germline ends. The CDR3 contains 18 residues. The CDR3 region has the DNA TGTGCCATCGTCCGGACTGAGCTCGGCCGCTATAGCAATCAGCCCCAGCATTTT. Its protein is CAIVRTELGRYSNQPQHF.

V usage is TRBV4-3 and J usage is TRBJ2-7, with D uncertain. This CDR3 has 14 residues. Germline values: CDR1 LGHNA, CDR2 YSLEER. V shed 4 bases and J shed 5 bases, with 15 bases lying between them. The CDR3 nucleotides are TGCGCCAGCAGCCGAGACTTATATAGGCACGAGCAGTACTTC. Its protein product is CASSRDLYRHEQYF.

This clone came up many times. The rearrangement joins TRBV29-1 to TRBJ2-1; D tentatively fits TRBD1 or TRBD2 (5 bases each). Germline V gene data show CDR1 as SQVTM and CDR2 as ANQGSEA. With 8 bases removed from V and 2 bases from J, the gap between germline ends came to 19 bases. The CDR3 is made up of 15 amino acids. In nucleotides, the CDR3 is TGCAGCTCCCAGGGTGGGAGTGGGACCTACAATGAGCAGTTCTTC. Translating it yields CSSQGGSGTYNEQFF.

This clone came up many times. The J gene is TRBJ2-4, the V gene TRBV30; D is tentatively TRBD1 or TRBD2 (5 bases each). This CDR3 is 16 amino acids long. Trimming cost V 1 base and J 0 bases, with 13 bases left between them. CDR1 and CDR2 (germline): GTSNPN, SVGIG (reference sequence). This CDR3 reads CAWSGGTLLAKNIQYF. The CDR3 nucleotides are TGTGCCTGGAGTGGGGGGACCTTATTAGCCAAAAACATTCAGTACTTC. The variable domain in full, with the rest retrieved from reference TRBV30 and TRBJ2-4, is SQTIHQWPATLVQPVGSPLSLECTVEGTSNPNLYWYRQAAGRGLQLLFYSVGIGQISSEVPQNLSASRPQDRQFILSSKKLLLSDSGFYLCAWSGGTLLAKNIQYFGAGTRLSVL.

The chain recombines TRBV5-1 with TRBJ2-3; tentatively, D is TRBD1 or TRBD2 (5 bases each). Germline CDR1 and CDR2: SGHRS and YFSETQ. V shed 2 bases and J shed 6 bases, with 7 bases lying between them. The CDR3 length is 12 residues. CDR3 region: CASSFGTDTQYF. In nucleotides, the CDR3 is TGCGCCAGCAGCTTTGGGACGGATACGCAGTATTTT.

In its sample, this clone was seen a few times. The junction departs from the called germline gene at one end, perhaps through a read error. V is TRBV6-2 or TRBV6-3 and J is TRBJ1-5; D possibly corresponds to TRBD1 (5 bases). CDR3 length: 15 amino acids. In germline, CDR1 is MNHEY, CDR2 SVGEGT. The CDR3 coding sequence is TGTGCCAGCAGCTACTCGGGGGGACCCAATCAGCCCCAGCATTTT. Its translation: CASSYSGGPNQPQHF.

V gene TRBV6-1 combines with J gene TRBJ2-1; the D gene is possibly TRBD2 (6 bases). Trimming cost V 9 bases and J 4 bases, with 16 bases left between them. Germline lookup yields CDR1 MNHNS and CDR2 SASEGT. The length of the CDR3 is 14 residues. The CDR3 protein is CASGRGRLYNEQFF. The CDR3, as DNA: TGTGCCAGTGGACGGGGGAGACTATACAATGAGCAGTTCTTC.

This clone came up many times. The CDR3 reads CAWSPRGIRGYGYTF. In DNA form, the CDR3 reads TGTGCCTGGAGTCCCCGTGGGATTCGAGGCTATGGCTACACCTTC. The rearrangement uses TRBV30 and TRBJ1-2; unclear D gene. The germline V and J ends were trimmed by 2 bases and 4 bases, with 17 bases remaining between them. This CDR3 region has 15 residues. CDR1 is GTSNPN and CDR2 is SVGIG in the germline V gene (reference sequence).

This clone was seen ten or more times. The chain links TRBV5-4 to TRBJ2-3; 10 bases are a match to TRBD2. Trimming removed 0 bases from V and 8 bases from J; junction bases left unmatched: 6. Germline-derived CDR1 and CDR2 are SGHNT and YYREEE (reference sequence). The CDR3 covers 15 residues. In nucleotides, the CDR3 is TGTGCCAGCAGCTTGGAGACTAGCGGGTCGACTACGCAGTATTTT. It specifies CASSLETSGSTTQYF.

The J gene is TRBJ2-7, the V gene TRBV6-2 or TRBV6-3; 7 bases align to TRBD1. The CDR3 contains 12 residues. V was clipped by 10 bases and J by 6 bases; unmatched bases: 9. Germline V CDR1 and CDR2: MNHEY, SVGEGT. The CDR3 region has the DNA TGTGCCACCCGGACAGGTAGCTCCGAGCAGTACTTC. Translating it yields CATRTGSSEQYF.

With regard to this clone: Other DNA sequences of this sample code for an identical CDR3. The CDR3 sequence: CSATSGRGGETQYF. In DNA form, the CDR3 reads TGCAGTGCTACTAGCGGTAGGGGGGGGGAGACCCAGTACTTC. The V and J genes are TRBV20-1 and TRBJ2-5; possible D gene TRBD2, 7 bases. Germline V gene lookup returns CDR1 DFQATT and CDR2 SNEGSKA (reference sequence). Trimming took off 4 bases at V and 5 bases at J, with 17 bases between the two ends. The CDR3 length is 14 residues.

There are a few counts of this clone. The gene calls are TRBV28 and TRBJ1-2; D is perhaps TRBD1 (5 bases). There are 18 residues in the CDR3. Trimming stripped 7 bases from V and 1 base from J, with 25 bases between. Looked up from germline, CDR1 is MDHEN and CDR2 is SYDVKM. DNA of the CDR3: TGTGCCAGCAACACTTGGTTGGACATAAGAACGGTTAACTATGGCTACACCTTC. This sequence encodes CASNTWLDIRTVNYGYTF.

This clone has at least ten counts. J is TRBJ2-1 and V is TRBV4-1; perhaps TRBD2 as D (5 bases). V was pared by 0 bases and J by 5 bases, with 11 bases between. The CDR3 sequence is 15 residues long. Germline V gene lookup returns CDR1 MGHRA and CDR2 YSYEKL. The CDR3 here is CASSQELAPNNEQFF. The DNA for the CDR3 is TGCGCCAGCAGCCAAGAGCTAGCCCCTAACAATGAGCAGTTCTTC.

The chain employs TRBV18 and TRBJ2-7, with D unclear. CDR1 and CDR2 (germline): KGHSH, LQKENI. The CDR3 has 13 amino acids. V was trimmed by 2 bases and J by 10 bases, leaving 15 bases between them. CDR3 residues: CASSPAERPGQYF. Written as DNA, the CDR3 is TGTGCCAGCTCACCAGCGGAACGGCCAGGACAGTACTTC.

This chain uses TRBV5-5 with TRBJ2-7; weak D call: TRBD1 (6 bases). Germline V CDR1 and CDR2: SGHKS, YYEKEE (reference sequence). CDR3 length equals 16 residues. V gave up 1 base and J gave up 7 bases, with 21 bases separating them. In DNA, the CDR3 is TGTGCCAGCAGCTTGAAGAGAACAGGGCCTAGTCGGGAGCAGTACTTC. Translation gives CASSLKRTGPSREQYF.